Given below is one TCR beta chain in context. The antigen is unknown. A much larger clone sits a single nucleotide away, making a read error possible. TCRdb's copy holds only in-frame clones and misses some; the assay was immunoSEQ multiplex PCR. The data contain over 150,000 clones, about 86% of them singletons. V lost 1 base and J 4 bases, leaving 8 bases between the germline ends. CDR1 SGHDT and CDR2 YYEEEE come from the germline V gene. This CDR3 comprises 13 residues. The sample is drawn from a study of cytomegalovirus exposure and HLA in healthy donors. General study findings and limits: Among TCR beta chains, those listed as cytomegalovirus-associated numbered about 160. Specificity of a few CMV-associated chains for CMV antigens was verified in vitro. Rare TCR sequences dominated, though some public TCRs recurred in many donors. Per published reports, the classifier diagnosed cytomegalovirus status with high specificity and sensitivity.

The sequence was obtained from a man aged 18 to 29 in good health and CMV-seropositive. This chain connects TRBV5-6 to TRBJ1-2; D is possibly TRBD1 (5 bases). Sequenced sample: PBMCs. CDR3 protein: CASSLQGAYGYTF. Here the CDR3 DNA reads TGTGCCAGCAGCTTGCAAGGGGCCTATGGCTACACCTTC.